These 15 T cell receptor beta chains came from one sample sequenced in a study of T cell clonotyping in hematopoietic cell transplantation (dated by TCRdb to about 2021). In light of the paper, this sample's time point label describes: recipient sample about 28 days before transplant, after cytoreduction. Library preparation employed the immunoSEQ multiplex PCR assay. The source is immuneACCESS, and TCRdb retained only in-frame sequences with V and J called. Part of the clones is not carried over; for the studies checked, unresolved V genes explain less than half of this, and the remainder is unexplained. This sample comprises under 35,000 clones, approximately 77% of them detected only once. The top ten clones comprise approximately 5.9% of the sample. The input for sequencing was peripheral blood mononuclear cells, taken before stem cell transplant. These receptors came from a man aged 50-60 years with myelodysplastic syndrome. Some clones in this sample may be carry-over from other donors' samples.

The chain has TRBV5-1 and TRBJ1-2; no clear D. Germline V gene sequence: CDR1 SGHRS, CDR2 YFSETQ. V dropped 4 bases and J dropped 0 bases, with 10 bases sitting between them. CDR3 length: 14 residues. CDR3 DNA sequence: TGCGCCAGCAGCAGTCAGATTACTAACTATGGCTACACCTTC. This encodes CASSSQITNYGYTF.

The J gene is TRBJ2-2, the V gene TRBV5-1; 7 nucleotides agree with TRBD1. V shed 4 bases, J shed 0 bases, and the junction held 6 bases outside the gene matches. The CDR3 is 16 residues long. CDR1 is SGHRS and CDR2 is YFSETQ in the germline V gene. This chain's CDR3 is CASSTLGQTNTGELFF. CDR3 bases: TGCGCCAGCAGCACACTGGGACAGACGAACACCGGGGAGCTGTTTTTT.

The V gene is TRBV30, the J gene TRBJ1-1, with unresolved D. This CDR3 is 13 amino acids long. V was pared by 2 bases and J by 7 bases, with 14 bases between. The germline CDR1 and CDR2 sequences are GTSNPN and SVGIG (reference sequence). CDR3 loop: CAWSKGWGGEAFF. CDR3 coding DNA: TGTGCCTGGAGTAAGGGTTGGGGTGGTGAAGCTTTCTTT.

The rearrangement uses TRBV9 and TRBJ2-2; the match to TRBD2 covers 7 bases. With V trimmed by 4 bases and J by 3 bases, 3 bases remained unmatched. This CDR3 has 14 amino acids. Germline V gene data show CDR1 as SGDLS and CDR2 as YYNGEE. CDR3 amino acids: CASSRGRDTGELFF. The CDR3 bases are TGTGCCAGCAGCCGAGGGAGGGACACCGGGGAGCTGTTTTTT.

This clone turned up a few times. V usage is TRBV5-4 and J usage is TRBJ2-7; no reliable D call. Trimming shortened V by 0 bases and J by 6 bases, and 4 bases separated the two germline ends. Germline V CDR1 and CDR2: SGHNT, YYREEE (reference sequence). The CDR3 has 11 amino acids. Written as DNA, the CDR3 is TGTGCCAGCAGCTTGGGGCTCGAGCAGTACTTC. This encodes CASSLGLEQYF.

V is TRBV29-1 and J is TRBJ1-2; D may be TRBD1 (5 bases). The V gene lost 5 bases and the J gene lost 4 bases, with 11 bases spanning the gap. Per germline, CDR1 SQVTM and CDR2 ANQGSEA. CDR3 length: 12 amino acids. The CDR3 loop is CSVSRGIYGYTF. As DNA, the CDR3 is TGCAGCGTTTCACGGGGGATCTATGGCTACACCTTC.

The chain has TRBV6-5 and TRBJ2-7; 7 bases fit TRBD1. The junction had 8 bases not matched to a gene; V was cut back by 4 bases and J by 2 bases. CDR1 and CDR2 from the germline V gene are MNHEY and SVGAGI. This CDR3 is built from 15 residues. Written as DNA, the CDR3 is TGTGCCAGCAGTTTAATACAGGGGCGCCCCTACGAGCAGTACTTC. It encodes CASSLIQGRPYEQYF.

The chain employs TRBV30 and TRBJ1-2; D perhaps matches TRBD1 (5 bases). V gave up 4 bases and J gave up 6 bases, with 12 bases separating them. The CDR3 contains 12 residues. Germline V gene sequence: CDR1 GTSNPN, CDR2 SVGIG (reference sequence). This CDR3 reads CAWTVTGDGYTF. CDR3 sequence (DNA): TGTGCCTGGACCGTCACGGGGGATGGCTACACCTTC.

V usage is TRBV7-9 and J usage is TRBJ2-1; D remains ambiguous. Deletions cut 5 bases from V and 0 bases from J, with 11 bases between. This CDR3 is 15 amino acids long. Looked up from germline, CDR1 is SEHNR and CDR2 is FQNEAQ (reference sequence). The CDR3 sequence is CASSPGRSSYNEQFF. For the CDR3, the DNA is TGTGCCAGCAGCCCAGGACGAAGCTCCTACAATGAGCAGTTCTTC.

In DNA, the CDR3 is TGTGCCTGGAGTCGAGGAGCGGGCGCTGAAGCTTTCTTT. The encoded protein is CAWSRGAGAEAFF. The chain combines TRBV30 with TRBJ1-1; D is uncertain. There are 13 residues in the CDR3. Trimming stripped 2 bases from V and 6 bases from J, with 13 bases between. Germline CDR1 reads GTSNPN; CDR2 reads SVGIG (reference sequence).

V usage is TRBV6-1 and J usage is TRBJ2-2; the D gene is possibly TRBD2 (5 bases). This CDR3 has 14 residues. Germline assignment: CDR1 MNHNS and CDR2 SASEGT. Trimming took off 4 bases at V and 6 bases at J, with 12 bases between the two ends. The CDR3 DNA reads TGTGCCAGCAGTGTACTAGATGGCTCCGGGGAGCTGTTTTTT. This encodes CASSVLDGSGELFF.

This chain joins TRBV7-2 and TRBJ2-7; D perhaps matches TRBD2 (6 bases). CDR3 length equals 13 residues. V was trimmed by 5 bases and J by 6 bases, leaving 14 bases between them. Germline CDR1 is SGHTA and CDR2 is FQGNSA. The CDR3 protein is CASSPPGSGEQYF. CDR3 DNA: TGTGCCAGCAGCCCTCCGGGTAGCGGCGAGCAGTACTTC.

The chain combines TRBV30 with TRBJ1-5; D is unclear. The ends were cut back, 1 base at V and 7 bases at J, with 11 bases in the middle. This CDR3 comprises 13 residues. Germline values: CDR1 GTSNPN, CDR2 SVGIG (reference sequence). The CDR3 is CAWSDWREQPQHF. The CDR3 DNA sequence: TGTGCCTGGAGTGATTGGCGTGAACAGCCCCAGCATTTT.

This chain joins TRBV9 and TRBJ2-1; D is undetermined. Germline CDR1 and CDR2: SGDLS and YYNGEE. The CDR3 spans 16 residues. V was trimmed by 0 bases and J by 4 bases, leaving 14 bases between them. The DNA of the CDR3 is TGTGCCAGCAGCGTAGAATTGAGTGGCGGTTACAATGAGCAGTTCTTC. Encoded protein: CASSVELSGGYNEQFF.

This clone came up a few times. Written as DNA, the CDR3 is TGCAGCGTGTTACCAGACCAAGAGACCCAGTACTTC. It specifies CSVLPDQETQYF. V and J are TRBV29-1 and TRBJ2-5; D call uncertain. The CDR3 extends over 12 amino acids. The V gene lost 6 bases and the J gene lost 0 bases, with 8 bases spanning the gap. The germline V gene has CDR1 SQVTM and CDR2 ANQGSEA.